This T cell receptor beta chain was found in a study of blood T cell repertoires in COVID-19. TCRdb's copy holds only in-frame clones and misses some; the assay was immunoSEQ multiplex PCR. The sample has around 240,000 clones, roughly 84% seen once. The CDR3 sequence is 13 residues long. Trimming left V 3 bases short and J 7 bases short, with 13 bases between. Germline V CDR1 and CDR2: MGHDK, SYGVNS. The TCR originated in a woman in her forties who had recovered from COVID-19. The V call is TRBV25-1, the J call TRBJ2-7; a possible D gene is TRBD2 (5 bases). Sequencing was done on a sample of peripheral blood. CDR3 sequence (DNA): TGTGCCAGCAGTGACCGGGGTGTCCGGGAGCAGTACTTC. Amino acids: CASSDRGVREQYF.